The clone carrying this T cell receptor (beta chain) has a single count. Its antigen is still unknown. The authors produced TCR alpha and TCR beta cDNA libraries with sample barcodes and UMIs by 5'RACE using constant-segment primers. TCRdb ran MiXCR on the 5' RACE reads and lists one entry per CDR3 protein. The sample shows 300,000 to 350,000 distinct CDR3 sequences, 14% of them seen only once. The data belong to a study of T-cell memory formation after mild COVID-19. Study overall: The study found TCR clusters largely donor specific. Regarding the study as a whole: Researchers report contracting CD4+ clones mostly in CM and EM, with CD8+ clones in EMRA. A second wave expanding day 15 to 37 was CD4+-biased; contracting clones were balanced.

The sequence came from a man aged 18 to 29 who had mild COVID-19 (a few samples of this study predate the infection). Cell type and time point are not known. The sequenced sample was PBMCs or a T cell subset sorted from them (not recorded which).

CDR3 loop: CASSSGPLLLEGYTF. In DNA form, the CDR3 reads TGTGCCAGCAGCTCCGGACCGTTACTCCTTGAGGGCTACACCTTC. This chain connects TRBV5-6 to TRBJ1-2; D is undetermined. This CDR3 contains 15 residues. Between the trimmed V and J ends, which lost 3 bases and 8 bases, there was a span of 20 bases. The germline V gene encodes CDR1 SGHDT and CDR2 YYEEEE.